One and the same sample provided the 11 T cell receptor beta chains below, sequenced in a study of neurological immune-mediated disorders. TCRdb re-called the 5' RACE reads with MiXCR, one entry per CDR3 protein. The table records about 53,000 distinct CDR3 sequences, approximately 8.4% of them present only once. The time point: longitudinal time-point 3. Input material: PBMCs. These TCRs come from a woman between 35 and 50 years old in good health.

This clonotype was counted many times. This chain joins TRBV6-5 and TRBJ2-7; 8 nucleotides agree with TRBD2. This CDR3 is 14 amino acids long. The germline V gene has CDR1 MNHEY and CDR2 SVGAGI. With V trimmed by 7 bases and J by 0 bases, 5 bases remained unmatched. CDR3 sequence: CASKTSGISYEQYF. CDR3 in DNA: TGTGCCAGCAAAACTAGCGGCATCTCCTACGAGCAGTACTTC.

In the case of this clonotype: A read error may be the cause here, since a much bigger clone is one base away. The chain has TRBV4-3 and TRBJ2-3, with 9 positions matching TRBD2. The CDR3 is made up of 17 amino acids. Germline V CDR1 and CDR2: LGHNA, YSLEER. DNA for the CDR3: TGCGCCAACAGCCAGATTAATAGCGGGGGAGGCACAGATACGCAGTATTTT. Its translation is CANSQINSGGGTDTQYF.

The table lists this clonotype with many counts. The chain has TRBV29-1 and TRBJ2-1; D possibly corresponds to TRBD1 (5 bases). The V gene's germline CDR1 is SQVTM and CDR2 ANQGSEA. The length of the CDR3 is 14 residues. Trimming removed 7 bases at V and 3 bases at J, with 16 bases between. The CDR3 DNA is TGCAGCGCGGAAGGGGATAATAGCTACAATGAGCAGTTCTTC. Protein: CSAEGDNSYNEQFF.

This clonotype came up many times. The CDR3 protein is CSAIRTSGGRKLFF. The CDR3 nucleotides read TGCAGCGCAATTAGGACTAGCGGGGGTCGCAAGCTGTTTTTT. The chain couples TRBV29-1 to TRBJ2-2; 13 bases map to TRBD2. V dropped 7 bases and J dropped 12; count of bases not matched to a gene: 11. The CDR3 spans 14 residues. CDR1 and CDR2 (germline): SQVTM, ANQGSEA.

This clonotype was counted ten times or more. The V gene is TRBV10-3, the J gene TRBJ1-4; the D gene is possibly TRBD1 (6 bases). V gave up 4 bases and J gave up 6 bases, with 12 bases separating them. This CDR3 region has 14 residues. Germline V gene data show CDR1 as ENHRY and CDR2 as SYGVKD. The CDR3 here is CAISAGALDEKLFF. CDR3 nucleotide sequence: TGTGCCATCAGTGCGGGGGCTTTGGATGAAAAACTGTTTTTT.

This clonotype was counted many times. The chain recombines TRBV5-6 with TRBJ1-6, with D possibly matching TRBD1 (5 bases). CDR3 length equals 14 residues. Germline V gives CDR1 SGHDT, CDR2 YYEEEE. V was shortened by 5 bases and J by 7 bases, with 13 bases between the two germline ends. The DNA of the CDR3 is TGTGCCAGCAGTAGGACACTCATGAATTCACCCCTCCACTTT. Amino acids: CASSRTLMNSPLHF.

Ten or more counts support this clonotype. This sequence joins TRBV20-1 and TRBJ1-2, with no clear D. CDR3 size: 11 residues. The V and J ends lost 2 bases and 8 bases respectively, with 9 bases between them. Germline-derived CDR1 and CDR2 are DFQATT and SNEGSKA (reference sequence). The CDR3 sequence is CSARSSGGYTF. The CDR3 DNA reads as TGCAGTGCTAGATCGAGCGGCGGCTACACCTTC.

The chain is built from TRBV12-3 or TRBV12-4 and TRBJ2-5; D is uncertain. The CDR3 extends over 13 amino acids. Trimming stripped 7 bases from V and 5 bases from J, with 14 bases between. The CDR3 region has the DNA TGTGCCAGCAATTCGGGCGAGGAGGAGACCCAGTACTTC. Protein: CASNSGEEETQYF.

In this sample, this clonotype turned up many times. The genes are TRBV4-3 and TRBJ1-3; D remains unclear. The CDR3 consists of 13 residues. Trimming stripped 4 bases from V and 8 bases from J, with 12 bases between. Germline V lookup: CDR1 LGHNA, CDR2 YSLEER. The CDR3 here is CASSPGPGDTIYF. The CDR3 DNA reads as TGCGCCAGCAGCCCCGGACCCGGGGACACCATATATTTT.

This clonotype was seen ten or more times. The CDR3 here is CASSEPGAYEQYF. CDR3 nucleotides: TGTGCCAGCAGTGAACCGGGAGCCTACGAGCAGTACTTC. The J gene is TRBJ2-7, the V gene TRBV2; D is perhaps TRBD2 (6 bases). The CDR3 runs to 13 residues. The V gene lost 2 bases and the J gene lost 2 bases, with 7 bases spanning the gap. The germline V gene has CDR1 SNHLY and CDR2 FYNNEI. Full variable domain (outside the CDR3, taken from reference TRBV2 and TRBJ2-7): EPEVTQTPSHQVTQMGQEVILRCVPISNHLYFYWYRQILGQKVEFLVSFYNNEISEKSEIFDDQFSVERPDGSNFTLKIRSTKLEDSAMYFCASSEPGAYEQYFGPGTRLTVT.

This clonotype has at least ten counts. V usage is TRBV12-3 or TRBV12-4 and J usage is TRBJ1-6; D call uncertain. Trimming removed 2 bases at V and 7 bases at J, with 9 bases between. This CDR3 comprises 14 residues. The CDR3: CASSLTVGNSPLHF. The DNA for the CDR3 is TGTGCCAGCAGTTTAACGGTCGGAAATTCACCCCTCCACTTT.